The next 7 T cell receptor beta chains were all read from a single sample in a study of T cell responses to AZD1222 COVID-19 vaccine (dated by TCRdb to 2020 to 2022). Library preparation employed the immunoSEQ multiplex PCR assay. Not all clones reach the TCRdb copy of this immuneACCESS table, which keeps in-frame sequences only. Checked studies attribute under half of the gap to unresolved V genes and leave the rest unexplained. Across this sample there are some 100,000 clones, with roughly 87% seen only once. The top ten clones comprise approximately 16% of the sample. Per the publication, the time point label means: baseline before first vaccination. The source was peripheral blood, collected on day 0 of AZD1222 vaccination. These receptors were taken from an adult in good health.

This rearrangement joins TRBV4-1 to TRBJ1-2, with no clear D. The CDR3 contains 15 residues. The germline V gene has CDR1 MGHRA and CDR2 YSYEKL. V was shortened by 4 bases and J by 3 bases, with 15 bases between the two germline ends. In DNA form, the CDR3 reads TGCGCCAGCAGCCCGCAATTGGGCGGATACTATGGCTACACCTTC. Translated, it gives CASSPQLGGYYGYTF.

This chain links TRBV12-3 or TRBV12-4 with TRBJ1-5, with D uncertain. Trimming left V 7 bases short and J 6 bases short, with 10 bases between. The CDR3 covers 12 residues. The CDR3 coding sequence is TGTGCCAGCAACGATGGTACTCAGCCCCAGCATTTT. Amino acid sequence: CASNDGTQPQHF.

This clone was counted only a few times. This chain joins TRBV2 and TRBJ2-5, with D unclear. Trimming shortened V by 6 bases and J by 1 base, and 9 bases separated the two germline ends. The CDR3 runs to 13 residues. Germline V gene sequence: CDR1 SNHLY, CDR2 FYNNEI. This CDR3 reads CASRRRSQETQYF. The DNA for the CDR3 is TGTGCCAGCAGGAGACGGTCCCAAGAGACCCAGTACTTC.

This clone was seen a handful of times. Other nucleotide sequences from this sample produce the same CDR3. The chain is built from TRBV14 and TRBJ2-1; D is perhaps TRBD2 (5 bases). The V gene's germline CDR1 is SGHDN and CDR2 FVKESK. Trimming shortened V by 0 bases and J by 7 bases, and 7 bases separated the two germline ends. CDR3 length: 13 residues. CDR3 in amino acids: CASSQDRGNEQFF. DNA for the CDR3: TGTGCCAGCAGCCAAGATCGAGGGAATGAGCAGTTCTTC.

This sequence joins TRBV5-1 and TRBJ1-6, with a weak D call TRBD1 (5 bases). The length of the CDR3 is 14 residues. From germline, CDR1 is SGHRS and CDR2 YFSETQ. With 2 bases removed from V and 7 bases from J, the gap between germline ends came to 10 bases. CDR3 sequence reads: CASSLQVDNSPLHF. The CDR3, as DNA: TGCGCCAGCAGCTTACAGGTTGACAATTCACCCCTCCACTTT.

The chain combines TRBV20-1 with TRBJ2-7; D gene uncertain. In germline, CDR1 is DFQATT, CDR2 SNEGSKA (reference sequence). Trimming shortened V by 6 bases and J by 0 bases, and 6 bases separated the two germline ends. The CDR3 is 11 residues long. The CDR3 here is CSATNSYEQYF. The DNA for the CDR3 is TGCAGTGCGACAAACTCCTACGAGCAGTACTTC.

This clone came up a few times. This chain connects TRBV9 to TRBJ2-1; possible D gene TRBD2, 7 bases. The CDR3 covers 14 residues. Trimming took 4 bases from V and 9 from J, leaving 17 bases between them. Germline CDR1 SGDLS, CDR2 YYNGEE. For the CDR3, the DNA is TGTGCCAGCAGCCCGAGGGGGAGGGTAGCTGAGCAGTTCTTC. Translation: CASSPRGRVAEQFF.